These T cell receptor beta chains were read from a single sample in a study of tumor-infiltrating T cells and Merkel cell polyomavirus. Some clones are missing from TCRdb's copy, which holds only in-frame ones; the method was immunoSEQ multiplex PCR. The table shows about 25,000 clones, with 87% occurring only once. Sequences were obtained from lymph node tissue. These receptors were collected from a man over 45 with Merkel cell carcinoma. Each CDR3 is given with its conserved first and last residue. The D gene is left open where the match is weak. Rows may omit the clone size; those that give it use once, few, many or a size class.

d_call,v_call,j_call,clone_size,cdr3_aa,cdr3_nt
NA,TRBV18,TRBJ1-4,NA,CASSPNGGGELFF,TGTGCCAGCTCACCAAACGGGGGAGGAGAGCTGTTTTTT
NA,TRBV2,TRBJ2-7,NA,CASSPSLGGYEQYF,TGTGCCAGCAGTCCATCGCTCGGGGGTTACGAGCAGTACTTC
TRBD2,TRBV7-2,TRBJ2-2,NA,CASSSLSSGGAGELFF,TGTGCCAGCAGCTCCCTCTCTAGCGGGGGGGCCGGGGAGCTGTTTTTT
TRBD1,TRBV9,TRBJ2-5,NA,CASSLGTGTGFATQYF,TGTGCCAGCAGCCTCGGAACCGGGACAGGGTTCGCGACCCAGTACTTC
TRBD1,TRBV6-1,TRBJ1-6,NA,CASMFPGQNSPLHF,TGTGCCAGTATGTTTCCGGGACAGAATTCACCCCTCCACTTT
NA,TRBV6-1,TRBJ1-2,medium-sized,CASSFNSYTF,TGTGCCAGCAGTTTCAATTCCTACACCTTC
NA,TRBV6-5,TRBJ2-3,few,CASSYSFQSVTDTQYF,TGTGCCAGCAGTTACTCTTTCCAGTCTGTCACAGATACGCAGTATTTT
NA,TRBV9,TRBJ2-7,NA,CASSPRGGSYEQYF,TGTGCCAGCAGCCCGAGGGGGGGGTCCTACGAGCAGTACTTC
TRBD2,TRBV28,TRBJ2-7,NA,CASSLFTEREYEQYF,TGTGCCAGCAGTTTATTTACTGAGCGGGAGTACGAGCAGTACTTC
NA,TRBV27,TRBJ1-4,NA,CASSPGNPGWQNEKLFF,TGTGCCAGCAGTCCTGGTAACCCAGGGTGGCAGAATGAAAAACTGTTTTTT